Below are 30 T cell receptor beta chains sequenced from a single sample in a study of T-cell memory formation after mild COVID-19. TCRdb independently ran MiXCR on the 5' RACE reads; one entry per CDR3 protein. The sample contains about 110,000 distinct CDR3 sequences, 18% of which appear only once. The sequencing input was PBMCs or a T cell subset sorted from them (not recorded which). The source is a man between 18 and 35 years old who had mild COVID-19 (a few samples of this study predate the infection). Cell type and time point are not known.

This clonotype occurred a few times. The chain recombines TRBV5-1 with TRBJ2-1; 11 nucleotides agree with TRBD2. Trimming removed 7 bases from V and 3 bases from J; junction bases left unmatched: 12. The germline gives CDR1 SGHRS, CDR2 YFSETQ. The CDR3 covers 17 residues. For the CDR3, the DNA is TGCGCCAGCGGGGATAGCGGGGGGGCCGAGTTCTACAATGAGCAGTTCTTC. Encoded protein: CASGDSGGAEFYNEQFF.

This clonotype was seen many times. The V gene is TRBV20-1, the J gene TRBJ1-2, with no clear D. The CDR3 contains 12 residues. V dropped 5 bases and J dropped 8 bases, with 15 bases sitting between them. Germline CDR1 and CDR2: DFQATT and SNEGSKA (reference sequence). CDR3 protein: CSAASPTGGYTF. For the CDR3, the DNA is TGCAGTGCTGCCAGTCCCACTGGCGGCTACACCTTC.

The DNA of the CDR3 is TGTGCCAGCAGGAGAAGGGTGGCCGGGGAGCTGTTTTTT. It yields the protein CASRRRVAGELFF. The chain is built from TRBV28 and TRBJ2-2; no firm D call. The length of the CDR3 is 13 residues. From germline, CDR1 is MDHEN and CDR2 SYDVKM. The V end was cut by 6 bases, the J end by 6 bases, with 11 bases between.

This chain uses TRBV7-3 with TRBJ2-3; D remains unclear. This CDR3 is built from 12 residues. The V and J ends lost 1 base and 8 bases respectively, with 7 bases between them. The germline gives CDR1 SGHTA, CDR2 FQGTGA. CDR3 amino acids: CASSLIPGTQYF. CDR3 DNA sequence: TGTGCCAGCAGCTTAATTCCTGGTACGCAGTATTTT.

This clonotype was observed a few times. The CDR3 region has the DNA TGTGCCAGCAGTCCCCGGCCAGGGAATGGCTACACCTTC. Protein sequence: CASSPRPGNGYTF. This chain uses TRBV28 with TRBJ1-2; D perhaps matches TRBD1 (5 bases). Germline loops: CDR1 MDHEN, CDR2 SYDVKM. V shed 5 bases and J shed 6 bases, with 13 bases lying between them. The CDR3 has 13 amino acids.

The chain links TRBV12-3 or TRBV12-4 to TRBJ1-6; D is unclear. V lost 5 bases, J lost 8 bases, and 16 bases lay in between. The CDR3 loop spans 15 amino acids. CDR3 DNA: TGTGCCAGCAGTCCAGGCCCGGGTAGATATTCACCCCTCCACTTT. Protein product: CASSPGPGRYSPLHF.

This chain links TRBV6-1 with TRBJ1-5; no definite D call. The V end lost 2 bases, the J end lost 6 bases, and 8 bases lay between the germline ends. The CDR3 has 13 amino acids. Looked up from germline, CDR1 is MNHNS and CDR2 is SASEGT. CDR3 bases: TGTGCCAGCAGTGAAATATTAAGTCAGCCCCAGCATTTT. Translation gives CASSEILSQPQHF.

This clonotype was counted only a few times. V usage is TRBV5-1 and J usage is TRBJ2-3; TRBD2 matches at 8 bases. Germline CDR1 and CDR2: SGHRS and YFSETQ. The ends lost 3 bases at V and 2 bases at J; junction bases unmatched: 8. The CDR3 totals 16 residues. The CDR3 loop is CASSWRSGGATDTQYF. Here the CDR3 DNA reads TGCGCCAGCAGCTGGAGGAGCGGGGGAGCCACAGATACGCAGTATTTT.

The sample holds a few counts of this clonotype. The chain joins TRBV12-3 or TRBV12-4 to TRBJ1-5, with D uncertain. Trimming stripped 5 bases from V and 1 base from J, with 9 bases between. This CDR3 is 14 amino acids long. Here the CDR3 DNA reads TGTGCCAGCAGTCCCCTTGGCAGCAATCAGCCCCAGCATTTT. Amino acids: CASSPLGSNQPQHF.

This clonotype was observed at least ten times. The gene calls are TRBV7-2 and TRBJ1-1, with 7 bases identical to TRBD1. This CDR3 region has 14 residues. V lost 7 bases to trimming and J lost 1 base; unmatched junction nucleotides: 6. CDR1 and CDR2 from the germline V gene are SGHTA and FQGNSA. In DNA form, the CDR3 reads TGTGCCAGCACCATGAGGACAGGGAACACTGAAGCTTTCTTT. It encodes CASTMRTGNTEAFF.

This chain joins TRBV6-4 and TRBJ2-3; 10 bases agree with TRBD1. V lost 0 bases, J lost 4 bases, and 1 base stayed unmatched. The CDR3 totals 15 residues. The germline V gene encodes CDR1 MRHNA and CDR2 SNTAGT. The CDR3 reads CASSDSTGGADTQYF. The CDR3 bases are TGTGCCAGCAGTGACTCGACAGGGGGCGCAGATACGCAGTATTTT.

This clonotype was observed a few times. This chain joins TRBV20-1 and TRBJ2-1, with 7 positions matching TRBD1. The CDR3 loop spans 13 amino acids. Germline-derived CDR1 and CDR2 are DFQATT and SNEGSKA (reference sequence). The V segment lost 0 bases and the J segment 7 bases; nucleotides outside the gene matches: 3. CDR3 in DNA: TGCAGTGCTAGAGAGGGACAGAGAAATGAGCAGTTCTTC. This translates into CSAREGQRNEQFF.

This clonotype was counted ten times or more. This chain links TRBV5-5 with TRBJ2-5, with D maybe TRBD2 (6 bases). The CDR3 is 13 amino acids. CDR1 and CDR2 (germline): SGHKS, YYEKEE (reference sequence). V was cut by 5 bases and J by 5 bases, with 13 bases left in between. CDR3 in DNA: TGTGCCAGCAGGTTGACTAGTTGGGAGACCCAGTACTTC. Translating gives CASRLTSWETQYF.

The CDR3 reads CASSSGTGYGELFF. Here the CDR3 DNA reads TGTGCCAGCAGCTCCGGGACAGGATATGGGGAGCTGTTTTTT. This chain connects TRBV14 to TRBJ2-2; 8 bases agree with TRBD1. This CDR3 region has 14 residues. Germline-derived CDR1 and CDR2 are SGHDN and FVKESK. Unmatched junction bases numbered 7, after V lost 5 bases and J lost 8 bases. Based on the CDR3 plus reference TRBV14 and TRBJ2-2, the full variable domain is EAGVTQFPSHSVIEKGQTVTLRCDPISGHDNLYWYRRVMGKEIKFLLHFVKESKQDESGMPNNRFLAERTGGTYSTLKVQPAELEDSGVYFCASSSGTGYGELFFGEGSRLTVL.

This sequence joins TRBV4-3 and TRBJ1-2; 8 positions agree with TRBD1. V shed 1 base, J shed 3 bases, and the junction held 1 base outside the gene matches. CDR1 is LGHNA, CDR2 YSLEER, per germline. The length of the CDR3 is 14 residues. The CDR3 is CASSQVDRDYGYTF. In nucleotides, the CDR3 is TGCGCCAGCAGCCAAGTGGACAGGGACTATGGCTACACCTTC.

This clonotype was recorded many times. This rearrangement joins TRBV11-2 to TRBJ2-3; D is ambiguous. Germline lookup yields CDR1 SGHAT and CDR2 FQNNGV. Trimming removed 1 base at V and 10 bases at J, with 9 bases between. The CDR3 sequence is 12 residues long. In nucleotides, the CDR3 is TGTGCCAGCAGCTTAGGGGCCACCCCGCAGTATTTT. Amino acid sequence: CASSLGATPQYF.

The chain uses TRBV15 and TRBJ2-7; weak D call: TRBD2 (5 bases). The ends were cut back, 0 bases at V and 6 bases at J, with 18 bases in the middle. This CDR3 is built from 16 residues. Germline-derived CDR1 and CDR2 are LNHNV and YYDKDF (reference sequence). The DNA for the CDR3 is TGTGCCACCAGCAGAGATCGGCCGGGATATGTATCCGAGCAGTACTTC. Translating it yields CATSRDRPGYVSEQYF.

The rearrangement links TRBV2 to TRBJ2-3; weak D call: TRBD1 (5 bases). This CDR3 region has 13 residues. Germline loops: CDR1 SNHLY, CDR2 FYNNEI. V was trimmed by 8 bases and J by 0 bases, leaving 9 bases between them. CDR3 sequence: CASFQGSTDTQYF. The CDR3 DNA is TGTGCCAGCTTCCAGGGTAGCACAGATACGCAGTATTTT. Filled out from reference TRBV2 and TRBJ2-3, the complete variable domain reads EPEVTQTPSHQVTQMGQEVILRCVPISNHLYFYWYRQILGQKVEFLVSFYNNEISEKSEIFDDQFSVERPDGSNFTLKIRSTKLEDSAMYFCASFQGSTDTQYFGPGTRLTVL.

This clonotype was picked up many times. The gene calls are TRBV5-1 and TRBJ2-3; maybe TRBD2 (7 bases). This CDR3 region has 15 residues. Germline CDR1 reads SGHRS; CDR2 reads YFSETQ. V lost 2 bases, J lost 2 bases, and 12 bases lay in between. CDR3 sequence (DNA): TGCGCCAGCAGCTTAGGCGGGGGCCTCACAGATACGCAGTATTTT. Amino acids: CASSLGGGLTDTQYF.

The table lists this clonotype with a few counts. This chain joins TRBV5-1 and TRBJ2-2, with unresolved D. The CDR3 sequence is 13 residues long. Trimming removed 0 bases from V and 7 bases from J, with 7 bases in between. Germline V lookup: CDR1 SGHRS, CDR2 YFSETQ. DNA for the CDR3: TGCGCCAGCAGCTTGGTGGTTATCGGGGAGCTGTTTTTT. Translation gives CASSLVVIGELFF.

The chain carries TRBV6-2 or TRBV6-3 and TRBJ2-5, with TRBD2 matching over 8 bases. CDR3 length equals 16 residues. Germline V gene sequence: CDR1 MNHEY, CDR2 SVGEGT. V dropped 4 bases and J dropped 4; count of bases not matched to a gene: 11. DNA for the CDR3: TGTGCCAGCAGTTTCGGGGGGGGCGTCTGGGGAGAGACCCAGTACTTC. This gives the protein CASSFGGGVWGETQYF.

There are a few counts of this clonotype. The J gene is TRBJ2-1, the V gene TRBV20-1, with a possible D match to TRBD2 (6 bases). The CDR3 contains 15 residues. V lost 3 bases and J 6 bases, leaving 18 bases between the germline ends. Germline V gives CDR1 DFQATT, CDR2 SNEGSKA (reference sequence). Written as DNA, the CDR3 is TGCAGTGCTAGCAGCCCGGGGGACCGCTCCAATGAGCAGTTCTTC. This sequence encodes CSASSPGDRSNEQFF.

This clonotype was seen only a few times. CDR3 residues: CACTGTGPVNTEAFF. Written as DNA, the CDR3 is TGTGCCTGCACCGGGACAGGGCCCGTGAACACTGAAGCTTTCTTT. The gene calls are TRBV6-6 and TRBJ1-1; TRBD1 matches 9 bases. V dropped 11 bases and J dropped 0; count of bases not matched to a gene: 10. This CDR3 region has 15 residues. Per the germline V gene, CDR1 is MNHNY and CDR2 is SVGAGI (reference sequence).

This clonotype has just a few counts. The chain employs TRBV7-9 and TRBJ2-3; possibly TRBD2 for D (5 bases). Trimming pared 7 bases from V and 1 base from J, leaving 9 bases between. Germline V gene sequence: CDR1 SEHNR, CDR2 FQNEAQ (reference sequence). The CDR3 length is 13 residues. This CDR3 is CASTPEGTDTQYF. CDR3 in DNA: TGTGCCAGCACCCCGGAGGGCACAGATACGCAGTATTTT.

This clonotype has just a few counts. This chain uses TRBV9 with TRBJ2-3; D call uncertain. The CDR3 runs to 13 residues. The V end lost 0 bases, the J end lost 7 bases, and 9 bases lay between the germline ends. The germline CDR1 and CDR2 sequences are SGDLS and YYNGEE. The CDR3 DNA sequence: TGTGCCAGCAGCGTAGAGGCAGCCAATACGCAGTATTTT. It is translated as CASSVEAANTQYF.

This clonotype was found a few times. This chain uses TRBV6-2 or TRBV6-3 with TRBJ2-7, with D perhaps TRBD2 (5 bases). Germline V gene lookup returns CDR1 MNHEY and CDR2 SVGEGT. This CDR3 spans 11 amino acids. Deletions cut 2 bases from V and 6 bases from J, with 5 bases between. Here the CDR3 DNA reads TGTGCCAGCAGTTACCGGGGCGAGCAGTACGTC. Its translation is CASSYRGEQYV.

This clonotype was counted between two and nine times. The gene calls are TRBV6-2 or TRBV6-3 and TRBJ1-6, with D perhaps TRBD1 (6 bases). The CDR3 extends over 14 amino acids. Germline V gives CDR1 MNHEY, CDR2 SVGEGT. V was pared by 7 bases and J by 5 bases, with 12 bases between. The CDR3 DNA reads as TGTGCCAGCAAAGAGGACAGTCATAATTCACCCCTCCACTTT. Protein sequence: CASKEDSHNSPLHF.

This chain connects TRBV24-1 to TRBJ1-5; TRBD1 aligns across 7 bases. The ends lost 4 bases at V and 2 bases at J; junction bases unmatched: 7. The CDR3 runs to 16 residues. Germline V gene sequence: CDR1 KGHDR, CDR2 SFDVKD. CDR3 amino acids: CATSDPTGAGNQPQHF. Here the CDR3 DNA reads TGTGCCACCAGTGACCCTACAGGGGCGGGCAATCAGCCCCAGCATTTT.

This clonotype was counted only a few times. The V gene is TRBV15, the J gene TRBJ2-2; 11 bases align to TRBD1. The CDR3 runs 15 residues. CDR1 LNHNV and CDR2 YYDKDF come from the germline V gene (reference sequence). V lost 3 bases and J lost 5; bases outside the gene matches: 2. The CDR3 nucleotides read TGTGCCACCAGCAGCCGGGACAGGGGGACCGGGGAGCTGTTTTTT. It yields the protein CATSSRDRGTGELFF.

This clonotype appeared many times. The chain is built from TRBV12-3 or TRBV12-4 and TRBJ1-1; D remains unclear. The V end was cut by 3 bases, the J end by 6 bases, with 8 bases between. The CDR3 consists of 12 residues. The CDR3 bases are TGTGCCAGCAGTTTTGTAACGGCTGAAGCTTTCTTT. Encoded protein: CASSFVTAEAFF.